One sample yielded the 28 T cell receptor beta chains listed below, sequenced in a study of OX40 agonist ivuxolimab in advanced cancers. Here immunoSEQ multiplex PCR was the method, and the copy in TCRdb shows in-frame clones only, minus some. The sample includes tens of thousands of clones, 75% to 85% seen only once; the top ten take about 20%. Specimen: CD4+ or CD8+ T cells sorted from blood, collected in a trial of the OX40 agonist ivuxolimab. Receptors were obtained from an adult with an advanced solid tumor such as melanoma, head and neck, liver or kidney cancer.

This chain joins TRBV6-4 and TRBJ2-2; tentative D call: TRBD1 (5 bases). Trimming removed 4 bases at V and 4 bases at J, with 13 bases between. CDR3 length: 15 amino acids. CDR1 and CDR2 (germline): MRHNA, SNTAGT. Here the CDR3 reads CASSGQGGSTGELFF. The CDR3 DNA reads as TGTGCCAGCAGTGGTCAGGGCGGATCCACCGGGGAGCTGTTTTTT.

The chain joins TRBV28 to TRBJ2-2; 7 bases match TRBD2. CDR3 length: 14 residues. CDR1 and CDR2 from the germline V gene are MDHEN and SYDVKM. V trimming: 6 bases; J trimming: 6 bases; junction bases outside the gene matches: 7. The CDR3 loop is CASSFPGLAGELFF. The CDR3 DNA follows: TGTGCCAGCAGCTTTCCCGGACTAGCCGGGGAGCTGTTTTTT.

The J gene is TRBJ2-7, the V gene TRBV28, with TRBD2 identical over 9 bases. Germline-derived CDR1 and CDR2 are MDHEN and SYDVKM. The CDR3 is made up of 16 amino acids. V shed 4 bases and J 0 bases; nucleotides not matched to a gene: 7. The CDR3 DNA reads TGTGCCAGCAGTTCCTACGCGGGAGGGTCCTCCTACGAGCAGTACTTC. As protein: CASSSYAGGSSYEQYF.

CDR3 amino acids: CASSSGLISGNTIYF. The CDR3 DNA follows: TGCGCCAGCAGCTCGGGCTTAATCTCTGGAAACACCATATATTTT. This chain connects TRBV5-1 to TRBJ1-3; D gene uncertain. Germline V gives CDR1 SGHRS, CDR2 YFSETQ. CDR3 length: 15 amino acids. The V gene lost 3 bases and the J gene lost 0 bases, with 10 bases spanning the gap.

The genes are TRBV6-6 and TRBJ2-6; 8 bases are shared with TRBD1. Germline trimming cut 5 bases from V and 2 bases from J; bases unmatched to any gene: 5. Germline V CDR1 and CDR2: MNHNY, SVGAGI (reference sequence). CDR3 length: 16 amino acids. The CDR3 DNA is TGTGCCAGCAGTACCGGGACAGGAACTGGGGCCAACGTCCTGACTTTC. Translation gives CASSTGTGTGANVLTF.

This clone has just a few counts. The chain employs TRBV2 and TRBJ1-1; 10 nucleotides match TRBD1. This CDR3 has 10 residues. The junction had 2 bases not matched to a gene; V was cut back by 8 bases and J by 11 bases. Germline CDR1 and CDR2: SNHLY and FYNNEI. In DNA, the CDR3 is TGTGCCAGCGGGGGACAGGGGGCTTTCTTT. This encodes CASGGQGAFF.

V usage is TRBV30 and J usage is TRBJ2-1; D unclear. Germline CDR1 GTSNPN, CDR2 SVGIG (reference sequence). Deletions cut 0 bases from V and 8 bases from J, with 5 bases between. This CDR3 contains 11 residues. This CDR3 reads CAWSVRDEQFF. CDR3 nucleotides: TGTGCCTGGAGTGTAAGGGATGAGCAGTTCTTC.

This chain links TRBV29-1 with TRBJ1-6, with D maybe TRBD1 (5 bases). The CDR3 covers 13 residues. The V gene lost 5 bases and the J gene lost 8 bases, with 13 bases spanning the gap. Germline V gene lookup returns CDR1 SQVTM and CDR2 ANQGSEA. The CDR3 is CSVSQGSDSPLHF. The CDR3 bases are TGCAGCGTTTCGCAGGGTTCAGATTCACCCCTCCACTTT.

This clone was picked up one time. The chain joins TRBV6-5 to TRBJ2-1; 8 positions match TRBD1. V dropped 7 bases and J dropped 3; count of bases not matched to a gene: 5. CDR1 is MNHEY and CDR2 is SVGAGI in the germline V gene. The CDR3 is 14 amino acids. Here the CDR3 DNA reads TGTGCCAGCACCGGAGGGACAGGCTACAATGAGCAGTTCTTC. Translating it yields CASTGGTGYNEQFF.

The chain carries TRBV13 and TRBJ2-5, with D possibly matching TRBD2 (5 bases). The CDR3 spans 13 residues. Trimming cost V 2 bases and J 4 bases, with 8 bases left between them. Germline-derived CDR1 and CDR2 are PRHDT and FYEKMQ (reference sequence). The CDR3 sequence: CASSLRGGETQYF. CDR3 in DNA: TGTGCCAGCAGCTTACGGGGTGGAGAGACCCAGTACTTC. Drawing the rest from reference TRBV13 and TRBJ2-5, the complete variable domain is AAGVIQSPRHLIKEKRETATLKCYPIPRHDTVYWYQQGPGQDPQFLISFYEKMQSDKGSIPDRFSAQQFSDYHSELNMSSLELGDSALYFCASSLRGGETQYFGPGTRLLVL.

The CDR3 DNA is TGTGCCAGCAGCTTAGCCCCCGGACAGGGTATTAACTATGGCTACACCTTC. Translation gives CASSLAPGQGINYGYTF. This sequence joins TRBV7-9 and TRBJ1-2; 8 bases are shared with TRBD1. The germline V gene encodes CDR1 SEHNR and CDR2 FQNEAQ (reference sequence). V was pared by 0 bases and J by 1 base, with 7 bases of the junction left unmatched. The length of the CDR3 is 17 residues.

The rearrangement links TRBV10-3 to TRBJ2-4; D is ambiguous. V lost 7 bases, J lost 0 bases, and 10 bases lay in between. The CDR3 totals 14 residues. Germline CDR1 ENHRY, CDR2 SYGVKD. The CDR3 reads CAIMDPLAKNIQYF. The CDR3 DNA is TGTGCCATCATGGACCCGCTAGCCAAAAACATTCAGTACTTC.

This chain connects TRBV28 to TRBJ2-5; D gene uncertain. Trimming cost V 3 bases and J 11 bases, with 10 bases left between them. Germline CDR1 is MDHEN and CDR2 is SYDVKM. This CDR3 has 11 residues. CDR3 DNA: TGTGCCAGCAGTTTTAAGCTGGAGCAGTACTTC. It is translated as CASSFKLEQYF.

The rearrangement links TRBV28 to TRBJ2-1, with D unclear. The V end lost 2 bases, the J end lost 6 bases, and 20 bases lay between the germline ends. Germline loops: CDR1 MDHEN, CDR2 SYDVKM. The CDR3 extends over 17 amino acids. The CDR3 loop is CASSLGLFVYPGNEQFF. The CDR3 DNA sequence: TGTGCCAGCAGTTTAGGGTTGTTCGTTTACCCGGGCAATGAGCAGTTCTTC.

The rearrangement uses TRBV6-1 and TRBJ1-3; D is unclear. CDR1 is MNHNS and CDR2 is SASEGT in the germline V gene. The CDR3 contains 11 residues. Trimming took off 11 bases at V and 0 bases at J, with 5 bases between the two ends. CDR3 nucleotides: TGTGCCTTTCTCTCTGGAAACACCATATATTTT. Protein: CAFLSGNTIYF.

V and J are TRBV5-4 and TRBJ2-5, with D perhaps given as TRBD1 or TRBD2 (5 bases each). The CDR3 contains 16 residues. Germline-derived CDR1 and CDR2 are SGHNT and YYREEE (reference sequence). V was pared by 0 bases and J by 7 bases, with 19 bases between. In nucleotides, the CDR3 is TGTGCCAGCAGCTTGGCCTCCGGGGCCCAGGCGCTGACCCAGTACTTC. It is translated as CASSLASGAQALTQYF.

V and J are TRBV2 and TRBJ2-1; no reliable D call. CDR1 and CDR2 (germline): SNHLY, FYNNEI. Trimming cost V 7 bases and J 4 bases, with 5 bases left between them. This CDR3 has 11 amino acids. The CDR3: CASTPYNEQFF. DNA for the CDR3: TGTGCCAGCACACCTTACAATGAGCAGTTCTTC.

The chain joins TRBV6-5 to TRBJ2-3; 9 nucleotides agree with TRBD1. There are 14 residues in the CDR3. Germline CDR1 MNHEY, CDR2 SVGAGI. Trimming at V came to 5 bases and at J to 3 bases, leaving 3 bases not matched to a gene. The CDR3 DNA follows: TGTGCCAGCAGTCATGACAGGGGGACAGATACGCAGTATTTT. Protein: CASSHDRGTDTQYF.

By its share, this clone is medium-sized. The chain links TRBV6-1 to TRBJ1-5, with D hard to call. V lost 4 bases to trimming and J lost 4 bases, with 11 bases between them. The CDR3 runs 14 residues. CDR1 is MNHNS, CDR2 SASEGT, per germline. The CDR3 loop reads CASSGGDPNQPQHF. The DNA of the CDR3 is TGTGCCAGCAGTGGGGGAGACCCTAATCAGCCCCAGCATTTT.

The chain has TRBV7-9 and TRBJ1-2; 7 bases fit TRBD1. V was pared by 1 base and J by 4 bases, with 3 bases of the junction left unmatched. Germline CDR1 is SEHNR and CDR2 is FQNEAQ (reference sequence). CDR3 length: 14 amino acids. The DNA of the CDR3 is TGTGCCAGCAGCTTAGGACAGGGACTCTATGGCTACACCTTC. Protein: CASSLGQGLYGYTF.

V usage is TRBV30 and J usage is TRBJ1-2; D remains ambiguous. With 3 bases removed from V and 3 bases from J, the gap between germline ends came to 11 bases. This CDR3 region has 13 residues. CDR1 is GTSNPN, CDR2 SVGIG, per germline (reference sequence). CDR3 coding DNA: TGTGCCTGGAGGAGGGCAGACTACTATGGCTACACCTTC. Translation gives CAWRRADYYGYTF.

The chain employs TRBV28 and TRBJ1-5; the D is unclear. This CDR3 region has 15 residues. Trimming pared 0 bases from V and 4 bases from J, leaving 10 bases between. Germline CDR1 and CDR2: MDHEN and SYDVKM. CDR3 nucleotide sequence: TGTGCCAGCAGTTTATGGGGGAGGGATAATCAGCCCCAGCATTTT. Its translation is CASSLWGRDNQPQHF.

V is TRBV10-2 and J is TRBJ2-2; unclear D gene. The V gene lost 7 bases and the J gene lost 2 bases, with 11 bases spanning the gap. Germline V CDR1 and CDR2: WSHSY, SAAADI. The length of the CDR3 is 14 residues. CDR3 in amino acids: CASTQELNTGELFF. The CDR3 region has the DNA TGCGCCAGCACTCAAGAACTTAACACCGGGGAGCTGTTTTTT.

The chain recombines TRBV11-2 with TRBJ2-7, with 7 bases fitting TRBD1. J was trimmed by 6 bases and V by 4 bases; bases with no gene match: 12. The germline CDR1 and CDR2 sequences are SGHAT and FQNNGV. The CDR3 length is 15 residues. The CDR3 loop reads CASSSPGTVPLEQYF. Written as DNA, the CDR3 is TGTGCCAGCAGCTCACCCGGGACAGTCCCTCTCGAGCAGTACTTC.

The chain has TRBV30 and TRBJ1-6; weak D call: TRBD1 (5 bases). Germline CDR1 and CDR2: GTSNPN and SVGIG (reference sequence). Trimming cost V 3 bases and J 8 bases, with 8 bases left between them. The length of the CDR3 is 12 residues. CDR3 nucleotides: TGTGCCTGGAGGTGGGGGGATTCACCCCTCCACTTT. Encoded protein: CAWRWGDSPLHF. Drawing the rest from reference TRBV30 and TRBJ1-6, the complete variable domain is SQTIHQWPATLVQPVGSPLSLECTVEGTSNPNLYWYRQAAGRGLQLLFYSVGIGQISSEVPQNLSASRPQDRQFILSSKKLLLSDSGFYLCAWRWGDSPLHFGNGTRLTVT.

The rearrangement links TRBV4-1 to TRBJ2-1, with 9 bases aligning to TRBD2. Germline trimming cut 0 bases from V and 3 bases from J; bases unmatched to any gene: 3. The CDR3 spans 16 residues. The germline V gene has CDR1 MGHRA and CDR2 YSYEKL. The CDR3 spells CASSQEVTSGYNEQFF. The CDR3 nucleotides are TGCGCCAGCAGCCAAGAAGTGACTAGCGGCTACAATGAGCAGTTCTTC.

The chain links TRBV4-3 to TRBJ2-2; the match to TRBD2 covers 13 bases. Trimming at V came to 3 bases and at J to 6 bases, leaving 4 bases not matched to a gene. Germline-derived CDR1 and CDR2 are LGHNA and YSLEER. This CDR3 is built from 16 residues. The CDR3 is CASSQGTSGISGELFF. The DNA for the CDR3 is TGCGCCAGCAGCCAGGGGACTAGCGGGATATCCGGGGAGCTGTTTTTT.

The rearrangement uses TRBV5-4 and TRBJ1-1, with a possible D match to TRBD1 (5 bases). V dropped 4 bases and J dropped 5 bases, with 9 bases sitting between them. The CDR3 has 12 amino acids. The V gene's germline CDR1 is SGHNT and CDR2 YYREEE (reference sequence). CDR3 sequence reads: CASSKDKTEAFF. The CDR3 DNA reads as TGTGCCAGCAGCAAGGACAAGACTGAAGCTTTCTTT.